This entry features one T cell receptor (beta chain) sequence. RNA extraction and reverse transcription yielded cDNA as sequencing template. Profiling relied on immunoSEQ multiplex PCR, and the TCRdb table lists in-frame clones only, not all of them. The sample holds 100,000 to 150,000 clones, 49% seen once. The data originate from a study of CD8+ T cells in alopecia areata. Background on the study: Treated patients took oral tofacitinib at 5 to 10 mg twice daily. Tofacitinib dosing lasted 6 to 18 months, which was then followed by 6 months off drug.

A FACSAria was used to sort CD4+ and CD8+ T cells. These cells came from PBMCs. Germline values: CDR1 SGHAT, CDR2 FQNNGV. With 5 bases removed from V and 2 bases from J, the gap between germline ends came to 18 bases. The CDR3 totals 16 residues. The starting material was CD8+ T cells sorted from blood, obtained at week 0. This chain links TRBV11-2 with TRBJ2-5, with a tentative D call TRBD1 (6 bases). The receptor comes from a human donor with alopecia areata. In DNA, the CDR3 is TGTGCCAGCAGCCAATCTACGGACAGAGTACAAGAGACCCAGTACTTC. Encoded protein: CASSQSTDRVQETQYF.